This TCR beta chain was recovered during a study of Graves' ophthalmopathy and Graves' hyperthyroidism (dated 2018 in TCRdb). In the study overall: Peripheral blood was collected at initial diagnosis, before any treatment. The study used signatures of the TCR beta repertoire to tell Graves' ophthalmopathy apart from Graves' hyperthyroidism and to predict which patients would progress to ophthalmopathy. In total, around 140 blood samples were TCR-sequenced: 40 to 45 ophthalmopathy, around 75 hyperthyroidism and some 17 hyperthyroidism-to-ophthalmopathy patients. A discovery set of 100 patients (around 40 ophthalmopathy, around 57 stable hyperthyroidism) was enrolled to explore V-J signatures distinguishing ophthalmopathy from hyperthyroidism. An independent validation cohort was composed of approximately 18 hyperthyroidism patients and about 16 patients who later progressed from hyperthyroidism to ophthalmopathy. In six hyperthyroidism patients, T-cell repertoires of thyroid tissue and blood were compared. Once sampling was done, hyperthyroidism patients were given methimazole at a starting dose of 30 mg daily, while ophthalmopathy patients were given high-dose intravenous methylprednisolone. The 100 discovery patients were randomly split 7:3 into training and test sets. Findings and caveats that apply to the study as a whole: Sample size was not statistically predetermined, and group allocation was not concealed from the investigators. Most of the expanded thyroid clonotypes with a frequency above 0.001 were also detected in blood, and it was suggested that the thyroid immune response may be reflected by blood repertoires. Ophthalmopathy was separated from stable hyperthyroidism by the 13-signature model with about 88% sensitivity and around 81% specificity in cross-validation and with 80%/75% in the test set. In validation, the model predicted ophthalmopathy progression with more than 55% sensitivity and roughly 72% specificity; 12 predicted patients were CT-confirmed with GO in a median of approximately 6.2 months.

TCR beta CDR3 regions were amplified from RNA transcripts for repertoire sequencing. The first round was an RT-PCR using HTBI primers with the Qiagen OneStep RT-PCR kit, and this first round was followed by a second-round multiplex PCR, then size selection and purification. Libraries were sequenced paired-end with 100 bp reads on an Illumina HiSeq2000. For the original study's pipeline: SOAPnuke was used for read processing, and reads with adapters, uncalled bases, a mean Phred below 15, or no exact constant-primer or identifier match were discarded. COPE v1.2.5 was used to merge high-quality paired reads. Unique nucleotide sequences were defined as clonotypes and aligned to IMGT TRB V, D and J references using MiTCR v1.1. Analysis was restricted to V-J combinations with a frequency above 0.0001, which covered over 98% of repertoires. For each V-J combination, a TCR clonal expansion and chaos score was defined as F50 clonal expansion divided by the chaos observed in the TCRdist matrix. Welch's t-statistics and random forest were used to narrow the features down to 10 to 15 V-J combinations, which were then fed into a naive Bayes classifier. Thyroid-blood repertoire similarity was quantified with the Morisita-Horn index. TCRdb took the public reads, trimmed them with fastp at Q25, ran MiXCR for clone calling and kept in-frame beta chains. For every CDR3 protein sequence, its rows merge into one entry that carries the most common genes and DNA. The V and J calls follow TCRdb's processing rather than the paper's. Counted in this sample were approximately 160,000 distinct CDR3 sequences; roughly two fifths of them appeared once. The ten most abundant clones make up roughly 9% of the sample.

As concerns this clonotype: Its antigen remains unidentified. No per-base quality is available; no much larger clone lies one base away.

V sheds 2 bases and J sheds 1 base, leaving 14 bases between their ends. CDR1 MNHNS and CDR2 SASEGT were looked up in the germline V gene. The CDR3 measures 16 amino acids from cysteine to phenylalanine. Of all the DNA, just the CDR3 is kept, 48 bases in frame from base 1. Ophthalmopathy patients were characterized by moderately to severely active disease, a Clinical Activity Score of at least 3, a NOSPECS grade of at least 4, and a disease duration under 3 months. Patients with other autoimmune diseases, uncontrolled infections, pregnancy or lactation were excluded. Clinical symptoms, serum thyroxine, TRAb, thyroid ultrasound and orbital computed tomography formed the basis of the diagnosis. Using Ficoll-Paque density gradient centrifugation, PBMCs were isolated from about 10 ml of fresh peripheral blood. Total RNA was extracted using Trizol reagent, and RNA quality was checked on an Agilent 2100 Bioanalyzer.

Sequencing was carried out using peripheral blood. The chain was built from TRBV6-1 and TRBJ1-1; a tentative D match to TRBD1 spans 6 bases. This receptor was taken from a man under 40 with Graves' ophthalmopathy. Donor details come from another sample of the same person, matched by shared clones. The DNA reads TGTGCCAGCAGTGAACCATACAGGGATGGGAACACTGAAGCTTTCTTT. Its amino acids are CASSEPYRDGNTEAFF.